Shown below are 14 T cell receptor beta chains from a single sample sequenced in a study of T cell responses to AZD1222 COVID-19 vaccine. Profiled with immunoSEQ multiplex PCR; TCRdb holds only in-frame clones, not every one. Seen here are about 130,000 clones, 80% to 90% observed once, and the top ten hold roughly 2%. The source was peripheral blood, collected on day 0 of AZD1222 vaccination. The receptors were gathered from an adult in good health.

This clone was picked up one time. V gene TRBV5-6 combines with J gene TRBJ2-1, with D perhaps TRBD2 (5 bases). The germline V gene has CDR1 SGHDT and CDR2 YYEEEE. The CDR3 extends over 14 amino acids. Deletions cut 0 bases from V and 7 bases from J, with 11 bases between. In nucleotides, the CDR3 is TGTGCCAGCAGCTTGGGGAGACTACAAAATGAGCAGTTCTTC. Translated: CASSLGRLQNEQFF.

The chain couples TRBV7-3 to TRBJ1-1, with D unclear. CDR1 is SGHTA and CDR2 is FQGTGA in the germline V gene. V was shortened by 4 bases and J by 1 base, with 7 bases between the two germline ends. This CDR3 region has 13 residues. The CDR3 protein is CASSWSRNTEAFF. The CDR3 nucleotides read TGTGCCAGCAGCTGGAGTCGGAACACTGAAGCTTTCTTT.

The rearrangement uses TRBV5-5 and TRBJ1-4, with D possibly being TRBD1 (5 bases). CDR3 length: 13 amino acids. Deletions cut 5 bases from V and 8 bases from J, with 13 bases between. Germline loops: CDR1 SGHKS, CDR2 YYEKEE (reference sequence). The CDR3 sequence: CASSPTGGEKLFF. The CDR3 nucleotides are TGTGCCAGCAGTCCTACAGGAGGGGAAAAACTGTTTTTT.

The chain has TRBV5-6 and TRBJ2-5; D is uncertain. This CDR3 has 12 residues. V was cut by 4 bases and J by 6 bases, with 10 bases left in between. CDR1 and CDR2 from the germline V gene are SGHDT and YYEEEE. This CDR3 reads CASSLGAKTQYF. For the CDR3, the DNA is TGTGCCAGCAGCCTGGGCGCGAAGACCCAGTACTTC.

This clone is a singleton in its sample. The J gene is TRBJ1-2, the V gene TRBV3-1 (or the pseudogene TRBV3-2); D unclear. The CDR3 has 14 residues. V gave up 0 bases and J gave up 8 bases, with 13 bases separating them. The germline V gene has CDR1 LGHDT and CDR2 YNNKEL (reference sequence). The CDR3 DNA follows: TGTGCCAGCAGCCAAGATGGCGCGGGATACGGCTACACCTTC. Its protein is CASSQDGAGYGYTF.

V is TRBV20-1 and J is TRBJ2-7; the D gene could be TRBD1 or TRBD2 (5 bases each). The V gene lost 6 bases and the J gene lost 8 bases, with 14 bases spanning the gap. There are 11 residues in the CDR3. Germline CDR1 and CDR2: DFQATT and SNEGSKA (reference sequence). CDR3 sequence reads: CSAGDAGQQYF. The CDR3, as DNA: TGCAGTGCGGGGGACGCAGGCCAGCAGTACTTC.

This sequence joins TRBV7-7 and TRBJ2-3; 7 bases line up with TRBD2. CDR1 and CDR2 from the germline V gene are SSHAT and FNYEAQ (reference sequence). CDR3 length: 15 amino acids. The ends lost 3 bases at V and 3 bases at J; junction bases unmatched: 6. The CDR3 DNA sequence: TGTGCCAGCAGCTTTGAAGCGGGACCGACAGATACGCAGTATTTT. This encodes CASSFEAGPTDTQYF.

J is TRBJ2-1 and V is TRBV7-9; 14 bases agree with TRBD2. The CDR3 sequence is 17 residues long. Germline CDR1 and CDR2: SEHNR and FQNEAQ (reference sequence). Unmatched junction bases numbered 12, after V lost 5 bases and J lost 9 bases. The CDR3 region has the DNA TGTGCCAGCAGCGGAAAGAGACTAGCGGGAGGGCAGGGTGAGCAGTTCTTC. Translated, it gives CASSGKRLAGGQGEQFF.

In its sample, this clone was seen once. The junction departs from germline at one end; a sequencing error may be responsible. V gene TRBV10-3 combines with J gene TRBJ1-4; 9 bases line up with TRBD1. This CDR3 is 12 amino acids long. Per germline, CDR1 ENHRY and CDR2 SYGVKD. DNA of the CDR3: TGTGCCATCAGTGGCACCTGGGACAGGGTCATCTTT. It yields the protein CAISGTWDRVIF.

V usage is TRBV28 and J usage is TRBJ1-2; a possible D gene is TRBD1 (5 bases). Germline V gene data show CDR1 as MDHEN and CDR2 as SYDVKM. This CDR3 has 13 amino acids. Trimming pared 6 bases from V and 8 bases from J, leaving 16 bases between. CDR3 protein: CASSPGGVGGYTF. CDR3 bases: TGTGCCAGCAGCCCCGGGGGGGTGGGAGGCTACACCTTC.

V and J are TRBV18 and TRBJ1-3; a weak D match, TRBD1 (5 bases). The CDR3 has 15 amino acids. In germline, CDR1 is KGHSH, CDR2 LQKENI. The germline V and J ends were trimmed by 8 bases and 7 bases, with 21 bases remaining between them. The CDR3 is CASHPAGTSLNTIYF. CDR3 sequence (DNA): TGTGCCAGCCACCCCGCGGGGACCTCGCTTAACACCATATATTTT.

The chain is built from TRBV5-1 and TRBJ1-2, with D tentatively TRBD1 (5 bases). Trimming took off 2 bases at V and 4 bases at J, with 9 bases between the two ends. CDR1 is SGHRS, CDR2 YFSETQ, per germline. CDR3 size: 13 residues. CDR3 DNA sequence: TGCGCCAGCAGCTTAGGGACGGTCTATGGCTACACCTTC. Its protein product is CASSLGTVYGYTF.

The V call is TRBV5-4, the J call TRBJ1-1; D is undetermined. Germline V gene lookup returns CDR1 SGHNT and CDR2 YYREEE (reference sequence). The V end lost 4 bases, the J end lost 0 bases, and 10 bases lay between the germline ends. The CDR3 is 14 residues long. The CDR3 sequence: CASSRGVMNTEAFF. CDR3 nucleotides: TGTGCCAGCAGCCGGGGTGTGATGAACACTGAAGCTTTCTTT.

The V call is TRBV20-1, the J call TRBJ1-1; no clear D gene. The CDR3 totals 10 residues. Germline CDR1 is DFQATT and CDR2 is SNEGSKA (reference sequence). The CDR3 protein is CSPWGGEAFF. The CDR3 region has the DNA TGCAGCCCCTGGGGAGGCGAAGCTTTCTTT.